The present TCR beta chain was sequenced within a study of early T cells in non-severe SARS-CoV-2 infection. V shed 6 bases and J 9 bases; nucleotides not matched to a gene: 6. CDR3 length: 14 amino acids. The germline V gene encodes CDR1 MDHEN and CDR2 SYDVKM. Individual cDNA molecules were tagged with unique molecular identifiers, the study reported. TCRdb re-derived calls from the 5' RACE reads in MiXCR, one entry per CDR3 protein. Of around 62,000 distinct CDR3 sequences listed, around 11% are singletons. The rearrangement links TRBV28 to TRBJ1-6; the match to TRBD1 covers 9 bases. The receptor comes from an adult who was a healthcare worker with PCR-confirmed SARS-CoV-2 infection or an uninfected control (not recorded which). Sequenced material: whole blood. The CDR3 nucleotides read TGTGCCAGCAGGCCGGGACAGGGAGCTTCACCCCTCCACTTT. It encodes CASRPGQGASPLHF.